This T cell receptor (beta chain) was sequenced during a study of T cells in Graves' hyperthyroidism and ophthalmopathy. The CDR3 consists of 15 residues. CDR1 and CDR2 from the germline V gene are SGDLS and YYNGEE. Between the trimmed V and J ends, which lost 3 bases and 5 bases, there was a span of 18 bases. TCR beta CDR3 regions were amplified from RNA transcripts. The study used the HTBI primer set for a first-round RT-PCR of the TCR CDR3. TCRdb re-derived calls from the multiplex PCR reads in MiXCR, one entry per CDR3 protein. The sample comprises under 400,000 distinct CDR3 sequences, 18% of which are singletons, and around 47% rests with the top ten. The study defined stable Graves' hyperthyroidism as no ophthalmopathy progression within 18 months. Uncontrolled infection, other autoimmune disease, pregnancy or lactation excluded patients. Diagnoses were established using clinical symptoms, serum thyroxine and TRAb, thyroid ultrasound and orbital computed tomography.

The source is a woman between 45 and 65 years old with Graves' hyperthyroidism. The V gene is TRBV9, the J gene TRBJ2-7, with D possibly TRBD2 on 6 matching bases. Input material: blood. The CDR3 loop is CASSGRGGPSHEQYF. DNA of the CDR3: TGTGCCAGCAGCGGGCGGGGCGGTCCTTCCCACGAGCAGTACTTC. The entire variable domain, with the rest obtained from reference TRBV9 and TRBJ2-7, is as follows: DSGVTQTPKHLITATGQRVTLRCSPRSGDLSVYWYQQSLDQGLQFLIQYYNGEERAKGNILERFSAQQFPDLHSELNLSSLELGDSALYFCASSGRGGPSHEQYFGPGTRLTVT.